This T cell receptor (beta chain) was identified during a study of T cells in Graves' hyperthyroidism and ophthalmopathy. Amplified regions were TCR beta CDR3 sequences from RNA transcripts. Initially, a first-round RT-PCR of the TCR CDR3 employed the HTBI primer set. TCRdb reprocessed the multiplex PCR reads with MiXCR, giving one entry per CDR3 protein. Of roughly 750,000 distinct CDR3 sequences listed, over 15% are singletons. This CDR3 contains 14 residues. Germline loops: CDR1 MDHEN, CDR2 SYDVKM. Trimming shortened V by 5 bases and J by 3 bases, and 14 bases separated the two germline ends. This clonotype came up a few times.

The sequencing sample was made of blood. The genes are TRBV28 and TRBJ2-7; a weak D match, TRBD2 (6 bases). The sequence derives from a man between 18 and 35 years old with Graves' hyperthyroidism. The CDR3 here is CASSPWEENYEQYF. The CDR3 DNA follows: TGTGCCAGCAGTCCGTGGGAGGAGAACTACGAGCAGTACTTC.